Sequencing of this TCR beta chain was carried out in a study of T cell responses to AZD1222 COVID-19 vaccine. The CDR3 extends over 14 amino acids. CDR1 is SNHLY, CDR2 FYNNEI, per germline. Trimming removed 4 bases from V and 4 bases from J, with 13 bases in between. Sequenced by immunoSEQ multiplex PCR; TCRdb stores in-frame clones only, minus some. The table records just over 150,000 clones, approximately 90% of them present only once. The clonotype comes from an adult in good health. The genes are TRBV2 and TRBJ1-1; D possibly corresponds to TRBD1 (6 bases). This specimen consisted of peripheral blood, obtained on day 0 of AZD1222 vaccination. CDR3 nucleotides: TGTGCCAGCAGTGTACAGGGTGAGGCCACTGAAGCTTTCTTT. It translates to CASSVQGEATEAFF.